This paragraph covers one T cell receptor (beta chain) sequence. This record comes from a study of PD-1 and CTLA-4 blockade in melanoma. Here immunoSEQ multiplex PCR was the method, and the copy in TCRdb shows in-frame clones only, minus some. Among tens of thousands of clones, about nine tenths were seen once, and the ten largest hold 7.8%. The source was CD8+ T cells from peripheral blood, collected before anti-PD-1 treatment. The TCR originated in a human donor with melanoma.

The CDR3 loop is CSVQGTVPYEQYF. The CDR3, as DNA: TGCAGCGTACAGGGGACTGTCCCCTACGAGCAGTACTTC. The rearrangement uses TRBV29-1 and TRBJ2-7; D may be TRBD1 (7 bases). CDR1 is SQVTM and CDR2 is ANQGSEA in the germline V gene. The CDR3 loop spans 13 amino acids. V was trimmed by 6 bases and J by 2 bases, leaving 14 bases between them.